The entry below describes one T cell receptor (beta chain). The entry originates in a study of shared T cell receptors in the human thymus. Profiling relied on immunoSEQ multiplex PCR, and the TCRdb table lists in-frame clones only, not all of them. The data show more than 550,000 clones, approximately 89% seen once. The germline V gene encodes CDR1 SGHTA and CDR2 FQGNSA. V was trimmed by 2 bases and J by 7 bases, leaving 9 bases between them. The CDR3 spans 14 residues. This sample was also put to use in a study of human thymus T cells. That paper adds: Blood and thymic repertoires both appeared biased in V and J gene usage.

The clonotype originates from a boy under three years old with a congenital heart defect. This chain connects TRBV7-2 to TRBJ1-6, with D hard to call. Sequencing was performed on thymocytes. CDR3 sequence reads: CASSLTPENSPLHF. The CDR3 nucleotides read TGTGCCAGCAGCTTAACCCCGGAGAATTCACCCCTCCACTTT.